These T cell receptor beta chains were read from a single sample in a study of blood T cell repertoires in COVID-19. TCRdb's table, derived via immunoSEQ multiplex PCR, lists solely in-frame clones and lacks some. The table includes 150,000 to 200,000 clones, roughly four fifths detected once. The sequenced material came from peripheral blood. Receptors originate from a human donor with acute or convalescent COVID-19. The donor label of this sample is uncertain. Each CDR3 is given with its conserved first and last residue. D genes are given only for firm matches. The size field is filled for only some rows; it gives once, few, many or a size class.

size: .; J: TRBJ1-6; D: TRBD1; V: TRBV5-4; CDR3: CASSATGDSNSPLHF; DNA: TGTGCCAGCAGCGCGACAGGGGACAGCAATTCACCCCTCCACTTT
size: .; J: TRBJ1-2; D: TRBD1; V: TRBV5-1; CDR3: CASSPRGAANYGYTF; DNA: TGCGCCAGCAGCCCCAGGGGGGCAGCTAACTATGGCTACACCTTC
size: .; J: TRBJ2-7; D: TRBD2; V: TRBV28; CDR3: CASSSGLAGSYEQYF; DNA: TGTGCCAGCAGTTCTGGACTAGCGGGATCCTACGAGCAGTACTTC
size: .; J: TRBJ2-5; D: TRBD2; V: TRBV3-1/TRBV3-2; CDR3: CASSPSGSGVETQYF; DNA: TGTGCCAGCAGCCCCTCGGGTAGCGGGGTAGAGACCCAGTACTTC
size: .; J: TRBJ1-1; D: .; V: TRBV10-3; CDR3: CAISENREATEAFF; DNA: TGTGCCATCAGTGAGAACCGCGAGGCCACTGAAGCTTTCTTT
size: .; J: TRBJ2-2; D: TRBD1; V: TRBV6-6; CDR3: CASSGTDTNTGELFF; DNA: TGTGCCAGCAGCGGGACAGATACTAACACCGGGGAGCTGTTTTTT
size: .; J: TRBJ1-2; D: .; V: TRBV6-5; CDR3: CASSYLMDSYGGYTF; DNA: TGTGCCAGCAGTTACCTCATGGATTCCTACGGGGGCTACACCTTC
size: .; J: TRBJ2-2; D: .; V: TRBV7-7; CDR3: CASSLDVGGNTGELFF; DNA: TGTGCTAGCAGCTTAGACGTGGGGGGGAACACCGGGGAGCTGTTTTTT
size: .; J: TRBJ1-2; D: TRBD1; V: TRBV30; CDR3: CAWRPTGALSRYTF; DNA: TGTGCCTGGAGACCGACAGGGGCCCTCTCGCGCTACACCTTC
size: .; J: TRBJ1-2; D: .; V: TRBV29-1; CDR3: CSVEKQPGSNYGYTF; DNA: TGCAGCGTTGAAAAGCAACCAGGGTCAAACTATGGCTACACCTTC
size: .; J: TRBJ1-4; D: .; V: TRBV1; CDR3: CTSSQDGDGGREKLFF; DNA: TGCACCAGCAGCCAAGATGGGGACGGGGGAAGGGAAAAACTGTTTTTT
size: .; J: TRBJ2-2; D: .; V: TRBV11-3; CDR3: CASSLDRATGELFF; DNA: TGTGCCAGCAGCTTGGACAGAGCGACCGGGGAGCTGTTTTTT
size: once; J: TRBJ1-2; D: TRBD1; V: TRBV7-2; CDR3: CASSLAPQGAVGYTF; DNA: TGTGCCAGCAGCTTAGCACCACAGGGGGCGGTGGGCTACACCTTC
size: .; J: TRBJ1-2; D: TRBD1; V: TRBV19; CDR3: CASTSPPGGIKNYGYTF; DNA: TGTGCCAGTACCTCACCCCCAGGGGGTATAAAGAACTATGGCTACACCTTC
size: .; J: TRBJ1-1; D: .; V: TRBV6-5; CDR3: CASSYPPGTEAFF; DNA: TGTGCCAGCAGTTACCCCCCGGGGACTGAAGCTTTCTTT
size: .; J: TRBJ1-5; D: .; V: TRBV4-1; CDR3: CASTKSREGGGNQPQHF; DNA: TGCGCCAGTACAAAATCCCGAGAGGGTGGGGGCAATCAGCCCCAGCATTTT
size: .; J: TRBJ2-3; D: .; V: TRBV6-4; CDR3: CASSDSGTPGDTQYF; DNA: TGTGCCAGCAGTGACTCTGGGACTCCAGGGGATACGCAGTATTTT
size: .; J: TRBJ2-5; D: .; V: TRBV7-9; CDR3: CASSLGTWGQGGETQYF; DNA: TGTGCCAGCAGCTTAGGAACGTGGGGCCAGGGTGGAGAGACCCAGTACTTC
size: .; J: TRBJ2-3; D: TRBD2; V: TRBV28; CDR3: CASRRLAEYDTQYF; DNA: TGTGCCAGCAGAAGACTAGCGGAATACGATACGCAGTATTTT
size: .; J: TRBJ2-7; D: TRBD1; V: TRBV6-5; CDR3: CASTRDRSSYEQYF; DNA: TGTGCCAGCACCAGGGACAGGAGCTCCTACGAGCAGTACTTC
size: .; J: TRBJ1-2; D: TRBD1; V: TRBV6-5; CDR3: CASSYRQGASGYTF; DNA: TGTGCCAGCAGTTACCGGCAGGGGGCTTCGGGCTACACCTTC
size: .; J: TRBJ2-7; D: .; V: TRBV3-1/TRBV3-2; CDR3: CASSSTYEQYF; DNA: TGTGCCAGCAGCTCCACCTACGAGCAGTACTTC
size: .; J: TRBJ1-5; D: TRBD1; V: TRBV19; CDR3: CASSPLDRGRSPAQHF; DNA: TGTGCCAGTAGTCCCCTGGACAGGGGCCGATCCCCGGCCCAGCATTTT
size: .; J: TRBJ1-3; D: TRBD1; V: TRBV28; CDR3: CASSLDPHRGGSGNTIYF; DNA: TGTGCCAGCAGTTTAGACCCCCACAGGGGTGGCTCTGGAAACACCATATATTTT
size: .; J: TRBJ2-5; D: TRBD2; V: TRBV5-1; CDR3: CASSLFAGEETQYF; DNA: TGCGCCAGCAGCTTGTTTGCGGGAGAAGAGACCCAGTACTTC
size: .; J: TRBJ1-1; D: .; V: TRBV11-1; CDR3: CASSLNRWTAAFF; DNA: TGTGCCAGCAGCTTGAATCGGTGGACAGCAGCTTTCTTT
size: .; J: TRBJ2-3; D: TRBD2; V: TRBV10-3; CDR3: CAISEGVAGIDTQYF; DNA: TGTGCCATCAGTGAGGGAGTAGCGGGTATCGATACGCAGTATTTT
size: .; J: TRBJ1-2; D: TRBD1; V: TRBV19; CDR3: CASSTGTGIYGYTF; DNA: TGTGCCAGTAGTACCGGGACAGGGATCTATGGCTACACCTTC
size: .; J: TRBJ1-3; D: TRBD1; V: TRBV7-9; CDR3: CASSVTGGKGNTIYF; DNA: TGTGCCAGCAGCGTTACAGGGGGCAAAGGAAACACCATATATTTT
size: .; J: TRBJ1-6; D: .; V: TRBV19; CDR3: CASTLTSGTYNSPLHF; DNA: TGTGCCAGTACCCTTACTTCGGGGACTTATAATTCACCCCTCCACTTT
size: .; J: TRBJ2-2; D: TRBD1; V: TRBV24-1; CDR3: CATSDRSGGRAGELFF; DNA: TGTGCCACCAGTGATCGATCAGGGGGTAGGGCCGGGGAGCTGTTTTTT
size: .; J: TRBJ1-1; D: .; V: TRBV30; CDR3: CAWTRDRNTEAFF; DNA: TGTGCCTGGACCAGAGACAGGAACACTGAAGCTTTCTTT
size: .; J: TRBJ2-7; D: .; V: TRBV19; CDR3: CASSIVLGVEQYF; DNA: TGTGCCAGTAGTATAGTTCTAGGGGTGGAGCAGTACTTC
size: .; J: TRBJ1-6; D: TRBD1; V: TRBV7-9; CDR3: CASSLMSGGESPLHF; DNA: TGTGCCAGCAGCTTAATGTCAGGGGGCGAATCACCCCTCCACTTT
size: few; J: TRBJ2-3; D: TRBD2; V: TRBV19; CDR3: CASRSSAGDTDTQYF; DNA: TGTGCCAGTAGGTCGAGTGCGGGAGACACAGATACGCAGTATTTT
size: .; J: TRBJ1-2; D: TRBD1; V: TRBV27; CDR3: CASSPQGVNYGYTF; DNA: TGTGCCAGCAGCCCGCAGGGGGTTAACTATGGCTACACCTTC
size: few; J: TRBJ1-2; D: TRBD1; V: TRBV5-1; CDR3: CASSDLQGEGGYTF; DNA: TGCGCCAGCAGCGACCTACAGGGGGAGGGGGGCTACACCTTC
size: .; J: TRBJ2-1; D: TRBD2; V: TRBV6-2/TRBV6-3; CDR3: CASSLLLARRYNEQFF; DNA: TGTGCCAGCAGCCTCCTACTAGCGAGGAGGTACAATGAGCAGTTCTTC
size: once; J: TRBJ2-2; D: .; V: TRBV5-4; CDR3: CASSFDTNTGELFF; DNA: TGTGCCAGCAGCTTCGACACGAACACCGGGGAGCTGTTTTTT